This T cell receptor beta chain was sequenced in a study of blood T cell repertoires in COVID-19. Study overall: From the United States, Italy and Spain came samples of acute and convalescent COVID-19.

In the authors' workflow: Amplifying reference gene primers gave estimates of nucleated cell counts. Method: immunoSEQ multiplex PCR; TCRdb's copy keeps in-frame clones and lacks some. V and J calls and clone size are copied from that table; D and trimming were computed from the DNA. This table has about 350,000 clones, over 80% appearing once. This CDR3 is 15 amino acids long. V was trimmed by 4 bases and J by 0 bases, leaving 11 bases between them. The germline gives CDR1 MNHNY, CDR2 SVGAGI (reference sequence). This sequence joins TRBV6-6 and TRBJ2-3; the D gene is possibly TRBD2 (6 bases). The TCR was taken from a man aged 25-45 years with COVID-19, enrolled during active disease. The sequenced material came from peripheral blood. CDR3 nucleotides: TGTGCCAGCAGTTCCCATAGCGGTAGCACAGATACGCAGTATTTT. This sequence encodes CASSSHSGSTDTQYF.